Included here is one T cell receptor beta chain sequence, with context. Using the 5' RACE reads, TCRdb records one entry per CDR3 protein without DNA. The sample holds 300,000 to 450,000 distinct CDR3 sequences. CDR1 and CDR2 (germline): DFQATT, SNEGSKA (reference sequence). There are 12 residues in the CDR3. This entry is derived from a study of monozygotic twins with inflammatory bowel disease. Sequenced input: blood. The J gene is TRBJ1-6, the V gene TRBV20-1; TCRdb returns TRBD1, unconfirmable since there is no DNA. The receptor was derived from a human donor with ulcerative colitis or Crohn's disease, or a healthy co-twin of an affected twin (not recorded which). CDR3 sequence reads: CSASWGGSPLHF.